The 8 T cell receptor beta chains in this list originate from one sample, sequenced in a study of CXCR3-negative and CXCR3-positive naive CD8 T cells. UMI-labeled 5' RACE TRB cDNA libraries were prepared from the cells. No DNA is given; TCRdb re-called the 5' RACE reads and lists each CDR3 protein once. The record lists some 50,000 distinct CDR3 sequences, of which the ten most abundant hold about 1.6%. The specimen was naive CXCR3- CD8+ T cells from blood. Subset here: CD45RO-CCR7+CD27+CD95- naive CD8+ T cells lacking CXCR3 (TNR3-). The receptor set was obtained from a human donor in good health. Some clones in this sample may be carry-over from other donors' samples.

The chain carries TRBV27 and TRBJ2-7. In germline, CDR1 is MNHEY, CDR2 SMNVEV (reference sequence). This CDR3 is built from 17 residues. The CDR3 spells CASSFRRPDTGYYEQYF.

The chain links TRBV29-1 to TRBJ2-7; absent DNA, TCRdb's TRBD1 call cannot be checked. CDR1 SQVTM and CDR2 ANQGSEA come from the germline V gene. The CDR3 is 12 residues long. CDR3 residues: CSVESRGAEQYF.

The chain employs TRBV7-2 and TRBJ2-7; there is no DNA to check the TCRdb D call of TRBD2. Germline values: CDR1 SGHTA, CDR2 FQGNSA. The CDR3 runs 18 residues. The CDR3 region is CASSLAKLAGVGTYEQYF.

The J gene is TRBJ2-1, the V gene TRBV28; TCRdb's D call of TRBD2 is untestable without DNA. Germline V gene lookup returns CDR1 MDHEN and CDR2 SYDVKM. This CDR3 comprises 16 residues. This CDR3 reads CASSHTSGSSYNEQFF.

The chain is built from TRBV9 and TRBJ1-1. This CDR3 region has 15 residues. The V gene's germline CDR1 is SGDLS and CDR2 YYNGEE. CDR3 amino acids: CVSSVGSLGNTEAFF.

This chain connects TRBV4-1 to TRBJ2-2; lacking DNA, the TRBD1 call made by TCRdb goes unchecked. CDR1 and CDR2 from the germline V gene are MGHRA and YSYEKL. CDR3 length equals 15 residues. This chain's CDR3 is CASSVGDSPTGELFF.

The rearrangement links TRBV18 to TRBJ2-3; TCRdb's D call, TRBD1, is unchecked because there is no DNA. The CDR3 extends over 15 amino acids. CDR1 is KGHSH, CDR2 LQKENI, per germline. CDR3 residues: CASESWSGGADTQYF.

This chain links TRBV7-9 with TRBJ2-2; with no DNA, the TCRdb D assignment of TRBD1 cannot be verified. Germline lookup yields CDR1 SEHNR and CDR2 FQNEAQ (reference sequence). There are 18 residues in the CDR3. The CDR3 protein is CASSPAPGTGSNTGELFF.